The present TCR beta chain was sequenced within a study of CD8 T cells in Susac syndrome. Study-wide results and limits: A relatively small number of individuals underwent TCR sequencing and HLA analysis.

RNA was extracted with the RNeasy kit, and a quantity of roughly 0.45 to 1 ug was reverse transcribed using random hexamers. TCRdb processed the immunoSEQ multiplex PCR reads anew with MiXCR; each CDR3 protein has one entry. In the table there are around 130,000 distinct CDR3 sequences, 90% to 95% of which are singletons. TCR beta was sequenced from blood CD8+ and CD4+ T cells. The CD8+ and CD4+ T cells were negatively isolated, with the TEMRA cells enriched by FACS. V was clipped by 4 bases and J by 4 bases; unmatched bases: 9. Germline V gene data show CDR1 as SGHTA and CDR2 as FQGNSA. The CDR3 contains 15 residues. Of note for this clonotype: No antigen is known for it.

The chain couples TRBV7-2 to TRBJ1-2; 7 bases are shared with TRBD1. The source material was CD4+ T cells from PBMCs. This TCR was sampled from a human donor in good health. CDR3 nucleotide sequence: TGTGCCAGCAGCTCTCAACAGGGGCCGGGCTATGGCTACACCTTC. Its translation is CASSSQQGPGYGYTF.